These T cell receptor beta chains were read from a single sample in a study of cytotoxic CD8 clonotypes in ibrutinib-treated CLL. Sequencing was performed with immunoSEQ multiplex PCR; in TCRdb, only in-frame clones are kept and a portion is missing. The sample lists roughly 63,000 clones, 45% to 65% occurring once. Source: PBMCs, taken after 12 months of ibrutinib treatment. The origin of the receptors is a human donor with chronic lymphocytic leukemia. The conserved cysteine and the conserved F or W are not part of the CDR3 here. Fields, in order: J gene, V gene, CDR3 protein.

J gene: TRBJ1-5
V gene: TRBV27
CDR3 protein: ASSPFRGGNQPQH

J gene: TRBJ2-2
V gene: TRBV5-4
CDR3 protein: ASSLDRARTGGELF

J gene: TRBJ2-3
V gene: TRBV2
CDR3 protein: ADRGTTSTDTQY

J gene: TRBJ2-5
V gene: TRBV5-1
CDR3 protein: ASSPGSQETQY

J gene: TRBJ1-6
V gene: TRBV2
CDR3 protein: ASSGGLGGSPLH

J gene: TRBJ2-5
V gene: TRBV7-9
CDR3 protein: ASSLGTTTQETQY

J gene: TRBJ1-2
V gene: TRBV28
CDR3 protein: ASSLGGVDYGYT

J gene: TRBJ2-3
V gene: TRBV5-4
CDR3 protein: ALFSLATPDTQY

J gene: TRBJ2-2
V gene: TRBV5-1
CDR3 protein: ASRRLGVTGELF

J gene: TRBJ2-3
V gene: TRBV15
CDR3 protein: ATSRIGGGADTQY

J gene: TRBJ1-5
V gene: TRBV29-1
CDR3 protein: SVQLGHQTYYSNQPQH

J gene: TRBJ1-6
V gene: TRBV7-6
CDR3 protein: ASSLNPPPDSPLH

J gene: TRBJ1-4
V gene: TRBV6-5
CDR3 protein: ASSYSTRVNEKLF

J gene: TRBJ2-7
V gene: TRBV28
CDR3 protein: ASSLSWLAGTYEQY

J gene: TRBJ2-3
V gene: TRBV10-3
CDR3 protein: AISSQGDGADTQY

J gene: TRBJ2-3
V gene: TRBV4-2
CDR3 protein: ASSPAGLNTQY

J gene: TRBJ2-5
V gene: TRBV2
CDR3 protein: ASSPGRAETQY

J gene: TRBJ1-3
V gene: TRBV28
CDR3 protein: ASRGSSGNTIY

J gene: TRBJ2-5
V gene: TRBV6-1
CDR3 protein: AISAVRDKKSGAQY

J gene: TRBJ2-6
V gene: TRBV6-6
CDR3 protein: ASSGLSGANVLT

J gene: TRBJ2-1
V gene: TRBV13
CDR3 protein: ASSPSGTSGRNEQF

J gene: TRBJ2-5
V gene: TRBV19
CDR3 protein: ASSTGGMQTQY

J gene: TRBJ2-2
V gene: TRBV7-7
CDR3 protein: ASSPGTVFTGELF

J gene: TRBJ1-5
V gene: TRBV28
CDR3 protein: ASSLFPRGAYSNQPQH

J gene: TRBJ1-3
V gene: TRBV30
CDR3 protein: AWSVSGGTGNTIY

J gene: TRBJ2-7
V gene: TRBV2
CDR3 protein: ASSGTAGREQY

J gene: TRBJ2-5
V gene: TRBV2
CDR3 protein: ASSDPIAGPQETQY

J gene: TRBJ1-4
V gene: TRBV5-4
CDR3 protein: ASSSGLTEIEKLF

J gene: TRBJ2-4
V gene: TRBV4-2
CDR3 protein: ASSQDYGGLAKNIQY

J gene: TRBJ2-2
V gene: TRBV2
CDR3 protein: ASSPLDRANTGELF

J gene: TRBJ1-3
V gene: TRBV6-5
CDR3 protein: ASNAGGSSGNTIY

J gene: TRBJ2-5
V gene: TRBV29-1
CDR3 protein: SAEIGQETQY

J gene: TRBJ2-2
V gene: TRBV7-8
CDR3 protein: ASSSPGPGELF

J gene: TRBJ2-1
V gene: TRBV5-6
CDR3 protein: ASSLALWDRRNEQF

J gene: TRBJ1-2
V gene: TRBV7-9
CDR3 protein: ASSLGGTYGYT

J gene: TRBJ1-2
V gene: TRBV10-3
CDR3 protein: AISDGGGDYGYT

J gene: TRBJ1-4
V gene: TRBV4-1
CDR3 protein: ASSREDGIQSEKLF

J gene: TRBJ1-5
V gene: TRBV7-6
CDR3 protein: ASSLWGAGQPQH

J gene: TRBJ2-2
V gene: TRBV6-5
CDR3 protein: ASSYLGLNTGELF

J gene: TRBJ2-7
V gene: TRBV5-1
CDR3 protein: ASRYLPGSSYEQY

J gene: TRBJ2-6
V gene: TRBV5-1
CDR3 protein: ASSSTPLLGANVLT

J gene: TRBJ1-5
V gene: TRBV10-1
CDR3 protein: ASSEDRNQPQH

J gene: TRBJ2-5
V gene: TRBV10-3
CDR3 protein: AISLRGGPEETQY

J gene: TRBJ2-3
V gene: TRBV5-1
CDR3 protein: ASSLSAGGDTQY

J gene: TRBJ1-2
V gene: TRBV5-6
CDR3 protein: ASSFRGNYGYT

J gene: TRBJ2-1
V gene: TRBV18
CDR3 protein: ASSRTGTGNEQF

J gene: TRBJ2-3
V gene: TRBV7-9
CDR3 protein: ASSFTDTQY

J gene: TRBJ2-5
V gene: TRBV2
CDR3 protein: ASSPMRETQY

J gene: TRBJ2-3
V gene: TRBV11-2
CDR3 protein: ASSVTDTQY

J gene: TRBJ2-3
V gene: TRBV6-5
CDR3 protein: ASNDRIMSDTQY

J gene: TRBJ1-5
V gene: TRBV18
CDR3 protein: ASSPVSNQPQH

J gene: TRBJ1-4
V gene: TRBV6-5
CDR3 protein: ASSARQGNEKLF

J gene: TRBJ1-1
V gene: TRBV7-8
CDR3 protein: ASSARRTNTEAF

J gene: TRBJ1-5
V gene: TRBV28
CDR3 protein: ASSRQGVGNQPQH

J gene: TRBJ1-2
V gene: TRBV25-1
CDR3 protein: ASSPIGGGGYT

J gene: TRBJ2-5
V gene: TRBV7-9
CDR3 protein: ASSLEDGLTQY

J gene: TRBJ2-3
V gene: TRBV15
CDR3 protein: ATSRDLGQGGTSGRTSTDTQY